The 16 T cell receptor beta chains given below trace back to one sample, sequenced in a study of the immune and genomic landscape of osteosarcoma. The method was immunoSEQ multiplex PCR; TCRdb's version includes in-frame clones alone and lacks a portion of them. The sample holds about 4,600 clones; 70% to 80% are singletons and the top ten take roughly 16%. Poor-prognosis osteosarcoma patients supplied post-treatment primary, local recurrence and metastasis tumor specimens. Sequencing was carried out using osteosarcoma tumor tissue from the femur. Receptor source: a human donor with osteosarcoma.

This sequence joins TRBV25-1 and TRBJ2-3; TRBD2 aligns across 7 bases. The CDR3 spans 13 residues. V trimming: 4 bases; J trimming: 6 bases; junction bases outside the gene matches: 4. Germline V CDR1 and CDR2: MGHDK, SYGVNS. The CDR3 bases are TGTGCCAGCAGTGGGGGACTATGGGATACGCAGTATTTT. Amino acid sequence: CASSGGLWDTQYF.

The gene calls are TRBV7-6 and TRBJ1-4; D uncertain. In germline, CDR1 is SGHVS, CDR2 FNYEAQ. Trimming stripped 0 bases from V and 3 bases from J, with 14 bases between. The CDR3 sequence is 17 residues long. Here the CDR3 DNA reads TGTGCCAGCAGCTTAGCGCCGACCCGCGGAGCTAATGAAAAACTGTTTTTT. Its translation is CASSLAPTRGANEKLFF.

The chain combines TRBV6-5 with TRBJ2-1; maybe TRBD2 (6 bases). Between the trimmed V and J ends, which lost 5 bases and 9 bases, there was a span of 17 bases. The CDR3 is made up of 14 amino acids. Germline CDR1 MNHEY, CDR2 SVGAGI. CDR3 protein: CASSRSMGGSEQFF. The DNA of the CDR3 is TGTGCCAGCAGTCGATCAATGGGGGGTAGTGAGCAGTTCTTC.

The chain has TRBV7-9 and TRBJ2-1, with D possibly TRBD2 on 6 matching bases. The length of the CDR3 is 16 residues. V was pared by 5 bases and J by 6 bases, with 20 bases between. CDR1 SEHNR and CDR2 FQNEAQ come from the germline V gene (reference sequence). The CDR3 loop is CASSPRETEGSNEQFF. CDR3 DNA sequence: TGTGCCAGCAGCCCACGTGAGACGGAGGGATCCAATGAGCAGTTCTTC.

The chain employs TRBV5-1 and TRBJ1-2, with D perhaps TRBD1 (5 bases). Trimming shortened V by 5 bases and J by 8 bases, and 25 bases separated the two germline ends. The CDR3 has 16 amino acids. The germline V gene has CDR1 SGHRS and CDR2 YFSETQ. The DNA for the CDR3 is TGCGCCAGCAGGCTTCTACGGCCAGGGAGGACGGAGGGCTACACCTTC. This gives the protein CASRLLRPGRTEGYTF.

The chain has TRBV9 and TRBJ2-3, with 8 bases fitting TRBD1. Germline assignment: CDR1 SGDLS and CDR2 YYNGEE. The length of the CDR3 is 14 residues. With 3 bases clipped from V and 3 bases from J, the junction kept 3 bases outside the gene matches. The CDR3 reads CASSGTGWTDTQYF. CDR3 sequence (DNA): TGTGCCAGCAGCGGGACAGGGTGGACAGATACGCAGTATTTT.

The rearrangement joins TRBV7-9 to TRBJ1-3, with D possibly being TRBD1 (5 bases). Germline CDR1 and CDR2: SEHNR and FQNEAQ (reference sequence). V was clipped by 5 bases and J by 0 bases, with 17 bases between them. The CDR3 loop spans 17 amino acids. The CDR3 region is CASSPRGADNSGNTIYF. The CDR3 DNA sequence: TGTGCCAGCAGCCCCCGCGGGGCAGACAACTCTGGAAACACCATATATTTT.

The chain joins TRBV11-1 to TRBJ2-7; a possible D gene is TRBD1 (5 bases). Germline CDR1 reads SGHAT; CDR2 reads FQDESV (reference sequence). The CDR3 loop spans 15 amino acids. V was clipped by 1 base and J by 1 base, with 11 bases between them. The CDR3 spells CASSLGQGRSYEQYF. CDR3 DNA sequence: TGTGCCAGCAGCTTAGGGCAGGGAAGGTCCTACGAGCAGTACTTC.

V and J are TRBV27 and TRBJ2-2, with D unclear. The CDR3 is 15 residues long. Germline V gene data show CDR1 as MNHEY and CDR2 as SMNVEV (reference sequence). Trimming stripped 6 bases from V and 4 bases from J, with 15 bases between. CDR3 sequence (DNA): TGTGCCAGCAGAACCGACGGCCTGGGCACCGGGGAGCTGTTTTTT. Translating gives CASRTDGLGTGELFF.

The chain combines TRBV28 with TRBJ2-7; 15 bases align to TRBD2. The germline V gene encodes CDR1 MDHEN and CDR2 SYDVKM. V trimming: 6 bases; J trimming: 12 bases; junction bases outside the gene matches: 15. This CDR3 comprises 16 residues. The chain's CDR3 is CASSSLTAGLAGGVYF. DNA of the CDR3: TGTGCCAGCAGCTCCCTAACCGCTGGACTAGCGGGAGGGGTGTACTTC.

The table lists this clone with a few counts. Here the CDR3 reads CASSPQGNYGYTF. CDR3 DNA sequence: TGCGCCAGCAGCCCCCAGGGCAACTATGGCTACACCTTC. The chain is built from TRBV5-1 and TRBJ1-2; D perhaps matches TRBD1 (5 bases). CDR1 is SGHRS and CDR2 is YFSETQ in the germline V gene. V lost 4 bases and J 2 bases, leaving 9 bases between the germline ends. There are 13 residues in the CDR3.

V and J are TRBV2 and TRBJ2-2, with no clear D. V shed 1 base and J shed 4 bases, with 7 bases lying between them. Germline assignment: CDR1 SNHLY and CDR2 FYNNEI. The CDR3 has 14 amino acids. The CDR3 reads CASSEDWGTGELFF. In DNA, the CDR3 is TGTGCCAGCAGTGAAGATTGGGGCACCGGGGAGCTGTTTTTT.

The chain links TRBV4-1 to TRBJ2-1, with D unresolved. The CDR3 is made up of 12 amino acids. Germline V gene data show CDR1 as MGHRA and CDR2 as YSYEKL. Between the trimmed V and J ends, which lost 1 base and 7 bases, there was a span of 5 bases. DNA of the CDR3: TGCGCCAGCAGCCAAGTCTATAATGAGCAGTTCTTC. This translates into CASSQVYNEQFF.

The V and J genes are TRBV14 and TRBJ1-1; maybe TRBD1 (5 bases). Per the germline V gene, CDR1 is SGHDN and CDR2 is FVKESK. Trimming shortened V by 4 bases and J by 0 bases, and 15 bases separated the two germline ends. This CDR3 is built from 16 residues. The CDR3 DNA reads TGTGCCAGCAGCCCAGGGATCTCTCTTATGAACACTGAAGCTTTCTTT. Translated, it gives CASSPGISLMNTEAFF.

The CDR3 DNA is TGCGCCAGCAGCACTCAGGGGTTCTCTGGAAACACCATATATTTT. It codes for CASSTQGFSGNTIYF. The rearrangement uses TRBV5-1 and TRBJ1-3, with a possible D match to TRBD1 (6 bases). V lost 4 bases and J lost 0, with 11 bases in between. The CDR3 spans 15 residues. CDR1 and CDR2 (germline): SGHRS, YFSETQ. The variable domain in full, with the rest retrieved from reference TRBV5-1 and TRBJ1-3, is KAGVTQTPRYLIKTRGQQVTLSCSPISGHRSVSWYQQTPGQGLQFLFEYFSETQRNKGNFPGRFSGRQFSNSRSEMNVSTLELGDSALYLCASSTQGFSGNTIYFGEGSWLTVV.

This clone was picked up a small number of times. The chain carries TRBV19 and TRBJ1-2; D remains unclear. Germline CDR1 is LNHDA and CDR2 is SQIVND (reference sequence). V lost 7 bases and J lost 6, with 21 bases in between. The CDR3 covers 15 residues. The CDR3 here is CASTPGGTLGDGYTF. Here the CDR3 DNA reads TGTGCCAGTACCCCCGGCGGAACTCTAGGCGATGGCTACACCTTC.